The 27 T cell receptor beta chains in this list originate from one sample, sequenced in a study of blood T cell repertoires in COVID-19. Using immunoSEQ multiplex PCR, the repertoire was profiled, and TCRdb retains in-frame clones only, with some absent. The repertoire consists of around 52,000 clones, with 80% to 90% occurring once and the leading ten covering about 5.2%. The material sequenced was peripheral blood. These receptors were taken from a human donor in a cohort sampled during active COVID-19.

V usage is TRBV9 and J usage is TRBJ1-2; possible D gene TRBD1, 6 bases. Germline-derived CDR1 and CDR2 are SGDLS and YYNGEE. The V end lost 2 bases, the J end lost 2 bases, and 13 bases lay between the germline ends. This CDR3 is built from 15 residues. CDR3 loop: CASSVGGQTNYGYTF. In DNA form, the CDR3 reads TGTGCCAGCAGCGTCGGGGGGCAAACGAACTATGGCTACACCTTC.

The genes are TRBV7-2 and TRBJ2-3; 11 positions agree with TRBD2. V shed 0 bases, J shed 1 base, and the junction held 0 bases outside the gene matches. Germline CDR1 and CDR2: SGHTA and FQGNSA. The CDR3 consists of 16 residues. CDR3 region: CASSLATSGGTDTQYF. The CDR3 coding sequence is TGTGCCAGCAGCTTAGCGACTAGCGGGGGCACAGATACGCAGTATTTT.

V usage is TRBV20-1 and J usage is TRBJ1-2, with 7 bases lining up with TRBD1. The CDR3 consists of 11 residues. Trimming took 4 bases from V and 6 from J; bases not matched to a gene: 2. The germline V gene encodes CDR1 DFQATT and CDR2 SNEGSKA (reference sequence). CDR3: CSAKGADGYTF. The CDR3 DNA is TGCAGTGCTAAGGGGGCGGATGGCTACACCTTC.

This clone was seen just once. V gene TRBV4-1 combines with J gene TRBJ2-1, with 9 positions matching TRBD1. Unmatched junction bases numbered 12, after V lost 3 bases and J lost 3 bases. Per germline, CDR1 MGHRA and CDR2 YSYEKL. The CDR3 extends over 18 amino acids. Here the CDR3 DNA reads TGCGCCAGCAGCCAGTCCCGGGGAAGACAGGGGGGCTACAATGAGCAGTTCTTC. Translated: CASSQSRGRQGGYNEQFF.

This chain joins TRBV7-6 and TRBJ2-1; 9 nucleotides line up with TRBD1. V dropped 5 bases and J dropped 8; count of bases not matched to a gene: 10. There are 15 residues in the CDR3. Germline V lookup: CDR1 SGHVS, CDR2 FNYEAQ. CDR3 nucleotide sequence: TGTGCCAGCAGCCATACCGGGACAGGGTTCTATGAGCAGTTCTTC. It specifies CASSHTGTGFYEQFF. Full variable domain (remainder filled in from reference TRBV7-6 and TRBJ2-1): GAGVSQSPRYKVTKRGQDVALRCDPISGHVSLYWYRQALGQGPEFLTYFNYEAQQDKSGLPNDRFSAERPEGSISTLTIQRTEQRDSAMYRCASSHTGTGFYEQFFGPGTRLTVL.

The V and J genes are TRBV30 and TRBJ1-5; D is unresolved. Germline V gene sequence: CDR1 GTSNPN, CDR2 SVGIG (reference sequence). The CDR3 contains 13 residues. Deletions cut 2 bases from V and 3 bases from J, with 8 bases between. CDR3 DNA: TGTGCCTGGAGTCACAGTAACAATCAGCCCCAGCATTTT. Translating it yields CAWSHSNNQPQHF.

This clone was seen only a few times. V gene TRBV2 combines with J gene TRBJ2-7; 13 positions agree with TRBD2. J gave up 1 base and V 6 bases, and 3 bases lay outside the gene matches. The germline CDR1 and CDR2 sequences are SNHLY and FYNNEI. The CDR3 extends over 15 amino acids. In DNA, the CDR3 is TGTGCCAGCAGGCCGGGACTAGCGGGGTCCTACGAGCAGTACTTC. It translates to CASRPGLAGSYEQYF.

CDR3: CASSPFGTGQETQYF. The CDR3 coding sequence is TGTGCCAGCAGCCCGTTCGGGACAGGGCAAGAGACCCAGTACTTC. The V call is TRBV3-1 (or the pseudogene TRBV3-2), the J call TRBJ2-5; 9 nucleotides line up with TRBD1. The CDR3 contains 15 residues. Germline V gene data show CDR1 as LGHDT and CDR2 as YNNKEL (reference sequence). V dropped 4 bases and J dropped 2; count of bases not matched to a gene: 5.

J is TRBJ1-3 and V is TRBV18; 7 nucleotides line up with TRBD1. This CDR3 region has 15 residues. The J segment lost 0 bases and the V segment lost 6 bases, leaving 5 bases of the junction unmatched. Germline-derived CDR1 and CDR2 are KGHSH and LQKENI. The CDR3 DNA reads TGTGCCAGCTCTCACGGGGACAGCTCTGGAAACACCATATATTTT. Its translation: CASSHGDSSGNTIYF.

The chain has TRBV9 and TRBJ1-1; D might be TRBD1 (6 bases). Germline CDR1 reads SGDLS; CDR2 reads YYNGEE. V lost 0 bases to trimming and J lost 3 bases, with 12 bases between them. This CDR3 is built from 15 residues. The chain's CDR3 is CASSVEGVTYTEAFF. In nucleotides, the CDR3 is TGTGCCAGCAGCGTAGAGGGGGTGACGTACACTGAAGCTTTCTTT.

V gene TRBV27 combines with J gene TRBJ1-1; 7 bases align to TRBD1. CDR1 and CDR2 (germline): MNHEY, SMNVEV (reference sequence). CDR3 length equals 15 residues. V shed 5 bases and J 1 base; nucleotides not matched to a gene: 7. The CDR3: CASSAPGQPNTEAFF. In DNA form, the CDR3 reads TGTGCCAGCAGTGCCCCGGGACAGCCGAACACTGAAGCTTTCTTT.

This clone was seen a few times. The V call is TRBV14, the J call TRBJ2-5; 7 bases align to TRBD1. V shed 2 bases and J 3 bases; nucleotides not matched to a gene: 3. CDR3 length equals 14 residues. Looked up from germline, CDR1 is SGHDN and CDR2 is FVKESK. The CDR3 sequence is CASSQRDREETQYF. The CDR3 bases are TGTGCCAGCAGCCAACGGGACAGAGAAGAGACCCAGTACTTC. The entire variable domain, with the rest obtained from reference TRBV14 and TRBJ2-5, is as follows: EAGVTQFPSHSVIEKGQTVTLRCDPISGHDNLYWYRRVMGKEIKFLLHFVKESKQDESGMPNNRFLAERTGGTYSTLKVQPAELEDSGVYFCASSQRDREETQYFGPGTRLLVL.

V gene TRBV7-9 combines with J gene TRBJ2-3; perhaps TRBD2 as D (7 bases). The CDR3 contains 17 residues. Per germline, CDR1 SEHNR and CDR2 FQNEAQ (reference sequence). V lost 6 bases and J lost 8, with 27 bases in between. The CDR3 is CASSSTDEGGMTRTQYF. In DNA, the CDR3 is TGTGCCAGCAGTTCCACGGATGAGGGGGGGATGACTCGTACGCAGTATTTT. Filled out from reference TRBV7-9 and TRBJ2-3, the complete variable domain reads DTGVSQNPRHKITKRGQNVTFRCDPISEHNRLYWYRQTLGQGPEFLTYFQNEAQLEKSRLLSDRFSAERPKGSFSTLEIQRTEQGDSAMYLCASSSTDEGGMTRTQYFGPGTRLTVL.

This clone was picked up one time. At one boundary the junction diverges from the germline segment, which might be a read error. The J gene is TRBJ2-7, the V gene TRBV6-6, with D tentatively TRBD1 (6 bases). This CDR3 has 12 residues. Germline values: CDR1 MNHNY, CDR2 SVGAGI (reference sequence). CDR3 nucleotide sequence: TGTGCCAGCAGTTCCCAGGGGTATGCTCCGGACTTC. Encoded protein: CASSSQGYAPDF.

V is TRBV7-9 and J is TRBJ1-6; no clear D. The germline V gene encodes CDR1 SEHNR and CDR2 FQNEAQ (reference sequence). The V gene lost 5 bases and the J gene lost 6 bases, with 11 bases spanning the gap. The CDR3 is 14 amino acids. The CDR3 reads CASSSGPLNSPLHF. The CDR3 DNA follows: TGTGCCAGCAGCAGCGGGCCCCTTAATTCACCCCTCCACTTT.

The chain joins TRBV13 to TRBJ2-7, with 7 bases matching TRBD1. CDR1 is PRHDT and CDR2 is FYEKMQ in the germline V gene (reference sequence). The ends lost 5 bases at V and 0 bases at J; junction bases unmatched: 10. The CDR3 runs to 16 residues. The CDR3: CASSVTSGTASYEQYF. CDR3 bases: TGTGCCAGCAGCGTTACCTCCGGGACAGCCTCCTACGAGCAGTACTTC.

This chain's CDR3 is CASSYQGPGGELFF. As DNA, the CDR3 is TGTGCCAGCAGTTACCAGGGTCCTGGCGGGGAGCTGTTTTTT. J is TRBJ2-2 and V is TRBV6-5; D possibly corresponds to TRBD1 (5 bases). V lost 2 bases and J lost 7, with 11 bases in between. The CDR3 has 14 residues. CDR1 MNHEY and CDR2 SVGAGI come from the germline V gene.

In DNA form, the CDR3 reads TGTGCCAGCAGCCAAGGTAGTCTGACCGGGGAGCTGTTTTTT. Amino acids: CASSQGSLTGELFF. This chain joins TRBV3-1 (or the pseudogene TRBV3-2) and TRBJ2-2, with unresolved D. The CDR3 totals 14 residues. Germline V lookup: CDR1 LGHDT, CDR2 YNNKEL (reference sequence). V dropped 1 base and J dropped 5 bases, with 8 bases sitting between them.

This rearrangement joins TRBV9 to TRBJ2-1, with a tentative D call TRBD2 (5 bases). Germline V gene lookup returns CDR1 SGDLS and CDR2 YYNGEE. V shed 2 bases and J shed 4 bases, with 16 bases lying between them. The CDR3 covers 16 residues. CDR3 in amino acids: CASSVILTGVYNEQFF. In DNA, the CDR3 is TGTGCCAGCAGCGTTATCCTCACCGGGGTTTACAATGAGCAGTTCTTC.

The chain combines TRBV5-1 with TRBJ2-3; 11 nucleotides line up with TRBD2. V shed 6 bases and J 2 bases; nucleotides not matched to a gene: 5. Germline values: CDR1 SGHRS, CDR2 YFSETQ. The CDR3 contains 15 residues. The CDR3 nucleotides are TGCGCCAGCACACTAGCGGGGGCCGACACAGATACGCAGTATTTT. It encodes CASTLAGADTDTQYF.

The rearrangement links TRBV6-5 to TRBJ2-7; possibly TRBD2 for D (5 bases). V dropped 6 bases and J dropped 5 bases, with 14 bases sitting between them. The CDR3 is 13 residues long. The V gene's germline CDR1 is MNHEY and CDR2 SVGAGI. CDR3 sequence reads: CASSPFGSDEQYF. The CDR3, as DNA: TGTGCCAGCAGCCCATTTGGTAGCGACGAGCAGTACTTC.

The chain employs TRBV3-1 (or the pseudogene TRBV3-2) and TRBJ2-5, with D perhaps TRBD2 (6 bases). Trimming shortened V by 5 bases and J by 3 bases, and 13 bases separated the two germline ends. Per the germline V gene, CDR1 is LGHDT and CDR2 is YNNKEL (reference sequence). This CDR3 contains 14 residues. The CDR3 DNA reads TGTGCCAGCAGCGCGGGGCTCAGTAAAGAGACCCAGTACTTC. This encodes CASSAGLSKETQYF.

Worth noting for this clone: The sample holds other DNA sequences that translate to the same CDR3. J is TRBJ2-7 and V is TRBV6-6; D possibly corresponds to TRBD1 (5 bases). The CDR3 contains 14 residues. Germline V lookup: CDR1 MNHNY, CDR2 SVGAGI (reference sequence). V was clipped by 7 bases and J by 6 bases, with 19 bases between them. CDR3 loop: CASNPGHYEGEQYF. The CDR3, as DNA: TGTGCCAGCAACCCAGGACACTACGAAGGCGAGCAGTACTTC.

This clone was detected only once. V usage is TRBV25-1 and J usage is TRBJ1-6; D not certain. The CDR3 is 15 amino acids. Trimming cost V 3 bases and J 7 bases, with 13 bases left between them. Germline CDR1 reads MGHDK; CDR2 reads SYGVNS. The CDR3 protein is CASSDWAGVNSPLHF. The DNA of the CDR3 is TGTGCCAGCAGTGATTGGGCGGGAGTCAATTCACCCCTCCACTTT.

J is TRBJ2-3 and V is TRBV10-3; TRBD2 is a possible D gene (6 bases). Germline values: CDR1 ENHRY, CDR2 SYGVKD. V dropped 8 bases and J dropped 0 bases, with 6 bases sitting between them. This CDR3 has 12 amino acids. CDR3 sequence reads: CAIAGSTDTQYF. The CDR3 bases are TGTGCCATCGCGGGAAGCACAGATACGCAGTATTTT.

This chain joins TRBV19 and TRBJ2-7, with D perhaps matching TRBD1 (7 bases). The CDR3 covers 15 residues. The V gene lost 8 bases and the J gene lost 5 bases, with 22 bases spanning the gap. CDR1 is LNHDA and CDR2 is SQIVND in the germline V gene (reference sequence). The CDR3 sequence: CASSAGRQGSNEQYF. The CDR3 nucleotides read TGTGCCAGTTCCGCCGGGAGACAGGGATCCAACGAGCAGTACTTC.

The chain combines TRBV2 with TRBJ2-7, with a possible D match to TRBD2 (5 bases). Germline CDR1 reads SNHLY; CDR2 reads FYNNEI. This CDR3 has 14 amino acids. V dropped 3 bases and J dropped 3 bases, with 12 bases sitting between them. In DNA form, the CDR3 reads TGTGCCAGCAGTGATCGATCGGGAAACTACGAGCAGTACTTC. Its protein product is CASSDRSGNYEQYF.